This TCR delta chain appears in the sequencing data of a study of Vδ1+ human thymocytes (dated by TCRdb to 2016 to 2019). Describing the broader study: As a data resource, the study described the mRNA-level TRG and TRD CDR3 repertoires found in highly purified Vdelta1+ thymocytes taken from young children. Validation of the multiplex-based CDR3 amplicon strategy against 5'RACE-based CDR3 amplicon generation methods had been performed previously.

Thymic samples were depleted of alphabeta T cells, then CD3+ TCRVdelta1+ TCRVdelta2- thymocytes were FACS-sorted. A purity of about 97% to 99.6% was achieved for sorted Vdelta1+ thymocytes. The thymic specimens were obtained from several paediatric patients, aged 5 days to 15 months, who were having corrective cardiac surgery. The thymic tissue was dispersed, and mononuclear cells were isolated using a Histopaque-1077 density gradient. For staining, the antibodies used were anti-TCRVdelta1 clone TS8.2, anti-TCRVdelta2 clone B6, anti-CD3 clone HIT3a and anti-TCRalphabeta clone IP26. This clone came up a few times. No cognate antigen has been identified for it. No much larger clone is present one base from it, and per-base qualities are unavailable. CDR1 and CDR2 (TSWWSYY, QGS) derive from the germline V gene. The CDR3, cysteine through phenylalanine, is 14 amino acids long. Only CDR3 DNA is held: 42 bases, read in frame from base 1. Trimming accounts for 6 bases at V and 3 bases at J, while the number of junction bases matched to no gene is 2.

General study outcomes and caveats: About 20% of thymic TRD sequences were found to be Vdelta2 (and few were Vdelta3) despite high sort purity, in contrast to peripheral blood Vdelta1+ controls. Many TRG clonotypes were shared between donors (up to roughly 6.9x10^3), whereas TRD repertoires were essentially private (max roughly 120 shared). Because no clustering by age or sex was seen, donors were not stratified by age or sex in the analyses. The use of highly purified populations and single-cell validation was advised by the authors, since misinterpretation of bulk repertoire data could be caused by unexpected Vdelta2 sequences. The thymic TRG and TRD repertoires appeared highly polyclonal, with Gaussian CDR3 length distributions, in contrast to the oligoclonal repertoires of peripheral blood.

RNA was isolated using the RNeasy mini kit, and reverse transcription was performed with Superscript III. To generate the CDR3 amplicons, a multiplex PCR was run using pooled V-gene forward primers together with a constant-region reverse primer that carried Illumina adaptor overhangs. After gel purification, amplicons were indexed with Nextera index primers over around 8 extra PCR cycles and were then purified with AMPure XP beads. Libraries were sequenced on an Illumina MiSeq with paired-end 250 bp reads, dual indexing and approximately 20% PhiX spike-in. Turning to the authors' computational methods: Read quality was checked with FastQC, and TRG read pairs were merged using ea-utils fastq-join. IMGT/HighV-QUEST was used to annotate the sequences, only productive sequences with an unambiguous V-gene assignment were kept, and clonotypes were defined as sequences sharing an identical CDR3 sequence. For downstream analysis, the tools were VDJtools 1.1.1, tcR 2.2.3, Treemap and vegan Shannon diversity in R 3.4.4. For TCRdb, the public reads were processed anew by CATT, and duplicate DNA sequences were folded into one row. The V and J calls follow TCRdb's processing rather than the paper's. The sample table records tens of thousands of delta-chain clones; approximately 32% of these occur just once. Clones ranked in the top ten supply around 1.5% of the sample.

Sequenced sample: Vdelta1+ gamma-delta thymocytes from the thymus. The sample's cell subset or site label is to be understood as: FACS-sorted CD3+ TCRalphabeta- TCRVdelta1+ TCRVdelta2- thymocytes. The rearrangement joined TRDV1 to TRDJ1; TRDD3 agrees with 12 junctional bases. The clonotype was recovered from a boy younger than two who had congenital heart surgery. The CDR3 protein is CALGLGDTSDKLIF. The bases read TGTGCTCTTGGACTGGGGGATACTTCCGATAAACTCATCTTT.